This T cell receptor beta chain originates from a study of beta chain features in type 1 diabetes. At the level of the study: All samples together contributed more than 90,000,000 sorted cells for examination.

Germline loops: CDR1 SQVTM, CDR2 ANQGSEA. CDR3 length equals 14 residues. J gave up 6 bases and V 4 bases, and 4 bases lay outside the gene matches. Only a few counts were recorded for this clone. The antigen remains unidentified. Findings and caveats of the study: When VDJ junctions were examined, type 1 diabetes patients showed fewer insertions and more deletions. Sequencing the cDNA could make cells with high TCR expression show up more than they should.

The authors reverse transcribed all of the isolated RNA, so sequencing captured expressed TCRB transcripts. Clones were read by immunoSEQ multiplex PCR, and TCRdb kept only the in-frame ones, dropping some. The sample contains about 40,000 clones, over 45% of which appear only once. The authors sorted CD4+ naive, central memory, regulatory and stem cell-like memory cells via CD45RO/CCR7/CD25/CD127/CD95/CD27. The sequenced sample was central memory CD4+ T cells from blood. This receptor was taken from a woman between 18 and 29 years old in good health. The V call is TRBV29-1, the J call TRBJ2-1; 12 positions match TRBD2. CDR3 bases: TGCAGCGTTGGACCTAGCGGGAGGGCCAATGAGCAGTTCTTC. Residues: CSVGPSGRANEQFF.